A selection of T cell receptor beta chains follows, all from one sample in a study of T cells after yellow fever vaccination. TCRdb analysed the 5' RACE reads with MiXCR anew, one entry per CDR3 protein. The sample includes nearly 550,000 distinct CDR3 sequences, about a fifth seen only once; the top ten take about 13%. The source material was PBMCs, sampled 15 days after the yellow fever booster vaccination. These receptors were obtained from a man aged 30-40 years who received the YFV17D yellow fever vaccine. Each CDR3 is given with its conserved first and last residue. A D gene is named only where the DNA matches it firmly. A clone size is listed for some rows: how often the clone was seen (once, few, many), or a class if it is expanded.

TRBV7-2	few	TRBD1	TRBJ2-5	TGTGCCAGCAGCATAACCGTAGGACAGGGGCAAGAGACCCAGTACTTC	CASSITVGQGQETQYF
TRBV11-1	few	TRBD2	TRBJ2-1	TGTGCCAGCAGCTCGACCGGGACTAGCGGGAGATGGACGCGTGAGCAGTTCTTC	CASSSTGTSGRWTREQFF
TRBV7-2	few	.	TRBJ2-1	TGTGCCAGCAGCTTAGCCCCCTGGAATGAGCAGTTCTTC	CASSLAPWNEQFF
TRBV20-1	few	.	TRBJ2-7	TGCAGTGCTAGAAAGCCGGGCGCCTCGTCCTACGAGCAGTACTTC	CSARKPGASSYEQYF
TRBV7-2	many	.	TRBJ2-3	TGTGCCAGCAGCTCTGCCGGGAGTGGGGATACGCAGTATTTT	CASSSAGSGDTQYF
TRBV7-9	.	TRBD1	TRBJ2-3	TGTGCCAGCAGCTTTAGACAGGGGAGTCAAGATACGCAGTATTTT	CASSFRQGSQDTQYF
TRBV15	few	TRBD2	TRBJ2-1	TGTGCCACCAGCAGTATTGGGACTACTTCCTACAATGAGCAGTTCTTC	CATSSIGTTSYNEQFF
TRBV5-6	.	.	TRBJ1-3	TGTGCCAGCAGCTTGGCCAATGGAAACACCATATATTTT	CASSLANGNTIYF
TRBV12-3/TRBV12-4	few	TRBD1	TRBJ2-6	TGTGCCAGCTGGACAGGGGGCGCCTCTGGGGCCAACGTCCTGACTTTC	CASWTGGASGANVLTF
TRBV6-1	few	.	TRBJ2-3	TGTGCCAGCACCCATACGACAGGCCGACTCACAGATACGCAGTATTTT	CASTHTTGRLTDTQYF
TRBV11-2	.	.	TRBJ2-3	TGTGCCAGCAGCCGAGGGATCACCGTCCTCAGGGCCACAGATACGCAGTATTTT	CASSRGITVLRATDTQYF
TRBV5-1	few	.	TRBJ2-7	TGCGCCAGCAGCTTCCGGGCCCCCACCTACGAGCAGTACTTC	CASSFRAPTYEQYF
TRBV27	few	TRBD1	TRBJ1-6	TGTGCCAGCAGTTTCAATCCGGGACAGAATAATTCACCCCTCCACTTT	CASSFNPGQNNSPLHF
TRBV9	few	TRBD1	TRBJ2-7	TGTGCCAGCAGCGCCCAGGGGGTCGCCTACGAGCAGTACTTC	CASSAQGVAYEQYF
TRBV10-1	few	.	TRBJ2-2	TGCGCCAGCACCGCCGCGGACACCGGGGAGCTGTTTTTT	CASTAADTGELFF
TRBV5-5	.	.	TRBJ1-1	TGTGCCAGCAGCTCCCGGGACGCCTACGCGATGAACACTGAAGCTTTCTTT	CASSSRDAYAMNTEAFF
TRBV3-1	.	.	TRBJ2-1	TGTGCCAGCAGCCAAGAAAGGGTCTCCTACAATGAGCAGTTCTTC	CASSQERVSYNEQFF
TRBV10-3	few	TRBD2	TRBJ2-7	TGTGCCATCAGTGAGTCAGGTAGCGGGGGCTATTCCTACGAGCAGTACTTC	CAISESGSGGYSYEQYF
TRBV7-9	.	.	TRBJ2-1	TGTGCCAGCAGCTCTCGAGGGCAGGGATTTCATGAGCAGTTCTTC	CASSSRGQGFHEQFF
TRBV5-1	.	.	TRBJ2-3	TGCGCCAGCAGCTGGACCGTTGGGATCGTCGGCTCAGATACGCAGTATTTT	CASSWTVGIVGSDTQYF
TRBV5-6	few	.	TRBJ2-7	TGTGCCAGCAGCTTGACGCTCGGTCGCAACGGGGACGAGCAGTACTTC	CASSLTLGRNGDEQYF
TRBV20-1	few	.	TRBJ2-5	TGCAGTGCTAGCTCGGATAGCGGCATGTACCAAGAGACCCAGTACTTC	CSASSDSGMYQETQYF
TRBV29-1	.	TRBD1	TRBJ1-2	TGCAGCGTCGACAGGGGAGGCTACACCTTC	CSVDRGGYTF
TRBV20-1	.	.	TRBJ2-6	TGCAGTGCTACCAGCTCTGGGGCCAACGTCCTGACTTTC	CSATSSGANVLTF
TRBV5-6	few	TRBD1	TRBJ2-5	TGTGCCAGCAGCCCGCGGCGGACAGGGGGACAAGAGACCCAGTACTTC	CASSPRRTGGQETQYF
TRBV6-5	.	TRBD1	TRBJ1-4	TGTGCCAGCAGTTCCCACGGGACAGGGCTTGAAAAACTGTTTTTT	CASSSHGTGLEKLFF
TRBV6-5	few	.	TRBJ2-1	TGTGCCAGCAGTTACTCGGGTCGTTCCTACAATGAGCAGTTCTTC	CASSYSGRSYNEQFF
TRBV30	.	TRBD2	TRBJ2-3	TGTGCCTGGAGTTTGGGACTAGCGGGACCCACAGATACGCAGTATTTT	CAWSLGLAGPTDTQYF
TRBV5-4	.	.	TRBJ2-5	TGTGCCAGCAGCGTAGACAGTGAGGGGGAGACCCAGTACTTC	CASSVDSEGETQYF
TRBV5-6	few	.	TRBJ2-2	TGTGCCAGCAGCTTGGCCGGGAGTGGCACCGGGGAGCTGTTTTTT	CASSLAGSGTGELFF
TRBV6-1	.	.	TRBJ2-3	TGTGCCAGCAATGTTCGGGGAGGCGGGACAGATACGCAGTATTTT	CASNVRGGGTDTQYF
TRBV7-8	.	TRBD2	TRBJ2-1	TGTGCCAGCAGCTTAAGCGGGATATACAATGAGCAGTTCTTC	CASSLSGIYNEQFF
TRBV3-1	.	.	TRBJ2-3	TGTGCCAGCAGCCTTTTCGGGAGCACAGATACGCAGTATTTT	CASSLFGSTDTQYF
TRBV20-1	.	.	TRBJ1-5	TGCAGTGCTAGAAGAGGGTCAGGACAGCCCCAGCATTTT	CSARRGSGQPQHF
TRBV6-1	.	.	TRBJ2-7	TGTGCCAGCAGTACGACCCTAAGTAGGGGGGAGCAGTACTTC	CASSTTLSRGEQYF
TRBV4-3	.	TRBD1	TRBJ2-3	TGCGCCAGCAGCCGAAGGACAGGGGTAAAAGATACGCAGTATTTT	CASSRRTGVKDTQYF
TRBV7-8	few	.	TRBJ1-1	TGTGCCAGCAGCTTCGCGTACCCAGGGACGCCGAACACTGAAGCTTTCTTT	CASSFAYPGTPNTEAFF
TRBV29-1	few	TRBD2	TRBJ2-7	TGCAGCGTTGATCCGGGGACTAGCGGGACCTACGAGCAGTACTTC	CSVDPGTSGTYEQYF
TRBV20-1	.	TRBD2	TRBJ2-1	TGCAGTGCTAGAGAGGGACTACATCACAATGAGCAGTTCTTC	CSAREGLHHNEQFF
TRBV29-1	few	.	TRBJ1-1	TGCAGCGTACGGGCGAACACTGAAGCTTTCTTT	CSVRANTEAFF
TRBV29-1	.	TRBD1	TRBJ2-1	TGCAGCGTTGATCGGAACAGGGGGAATGAGCAGTTCTTC	CSVDRNRGNEQFF
TRBV20-1	few	.	TRBJ2-7	TGCAGTGCTATTACCAGGATCCGGGCGGACGAGCAGTACTTC	CSAITRIRADEQYF